Given below is one TCR beta chain in context. These data are taken from a study of control samples from healthy donors and cancer patients. Trimming shortened V by 1 base and J by 1 base, and 10 bases separated the two germline ends. Germline V gene data show CDR1 as MGHDK and CDR2 as SYGVNS. This CDR3 is built from 15 residues. Sequencing used immunoSEQ multiplex PCR; TCRdb keeps in-frame clones, though not all of them. This table holds fewer than 200,000 clones, nearly 90% found once. This receptor was obtained from a woman aged 50 to 60 in good health. The rearrangement links TRBV25-1 to TRBJ1-1; weak D call: TRBD1 (5 bases). Sequenced: blood. The CDR3 bases are TGTGCCAGCAGTGAATCCGCTCAGGGGAACACTGAAGCTTTCTTT. Translation gives CASSESAQGNTEAFF.